The 30 T cell receptor beta chains reported below all come from one sample, sequenced in a study of blood T cell repertoires in COVID-19. The table came from immunoSEQ multiplex PCR; TCRdb's copy has only in-frame clones and leaves some out. The sample shows approximately 470,000 clones, 87% of them seen only once. Material: PBMCs or T cells enriched from blood (not recorded which). The receptors come from a woman aged 18-29 years who had recovered from COVID-19.

The chain uses TRBV5-6 and TRBJ1-2; TRBD1 aligns across 8 bases. Germline V gene data show CDR1 as SGHDT and CDR2 as YYEEEE. V lost 2 bases, J lost 8 bases, and 5 bases stayed unmatched. The CDR3 runs to 13 residues. CDR3 region: CASSLGQGKGYTF. CDR3 coding DNA: TGTGCCAGCAGCTTAGGACAGGGAAAAGGCTACACCTTC.

V usage is TRBV5-1 and J usage is TRBJ1-2; 11 nucleotides match TRBD1. V shed 0 bases and J 8 bases; nucleotides not matched to a gene: 9. The CDR3 length is 16 residues. CDR1 SGHRS and CDR2 YFSETQ come from the germline V gene. Here the CDR3 DNA reads TGCGCCAGCAGCTTGGCCGGAGGACAGGGGGCGGAAGGCTACACCTTC. Its translation: CASSLAGGQGAEGYTF. The entire variable domain, with the rest obtained from reference TRBV5-1 and TRBJ1-2, is as follows: KAGVTQTPRYLIKTRGQQVTLSCSPISGHRSVSWYQQTPGQGLQFLFEYFSETQRNKGNFPGRFSGRQFSNSRSEMNVSTLELGDSALYLCASSLAGGQGAEGYTFGSGTRLTVV.

This rearrangement joins TRBV27 to TRBJ1-2; D gene ambiguous. This CDR3 has 14 residues. In germline, CDR1 is MNHEY, CDR2 SMNVEV (reference sequence). V dropped 6 bases and J dropped 5 bases, with 16 bases sitting between them. The CDR3 loop reads CASSPTRHPYGYTF. The CDR3 bases are TGTGCCAGCAGCCCCACCAGACACCCATATGGCTACACCTTC.

This chain uses TRBV30 with TRBJ1-6; 7 nucleotides align to TRBD1. V lost 4 bases to trimming and J lost 7 bases; unmatched junction nucleotides: 10. The V gene's germline CDR1 is GTSNPN and CDR2 SVGIG (reference sequence). The CDR3 is made up of 15 amino acids. The CDR3 DNA reads as TGTGCCTGGATATACCGGGACAGCGAAAATTCACCCCTCCACTTT. It is translated as CAWIYRDSENSPLHF.

The chain carries TRBV14 and TRBJ2-3; tentatively, D is TRBD2 (6 bases). Germline V lookup: CDR1 SGHDN, CDR2 FVKESK. V dropped 3 bases and J dropped 7 bases, with 11 bases sitting between them. The CDR3 has 13 residues. The CDR3 region has the DNA TGTGCCAGCAGCCAGGGGACTTACAATACGCAGTATTTT. Translating gives CASSQGTYNTQYF.

This clone was seen a handful of times. This chain uses TRBV18 with TRBJ1-2; D might be TRBD1 (6 bases). With 5 bases removed from V and 4 bases from J, the gap between germline ends came to 20 bases. Germline V lookup: CDR1 KGHSH, CDR2 LQKENI. This CDR3 region has 16 residues. The chain's CDR3 is CASSSAQGPLSYGYTF. The CDR3 DNA reads as TGTGCCAGCTCATCGGCACAGGGTCCTCTTAGCTATGGCTACACCTTC.

V gene TRBV4-1 combines with J gene TRBJ2-3, with unresolved D. Trimming left V 1 base short and J 2 bases short, with 10 bases between. Germline V lookup: CDR1 MGHRA, CDR2 YSYEKL. This CDR3 is built from 15 residues. CDR3 nucleotides: TGCGCCAGCAGCCAAGGCGCCGTACCCACAGATACGCAGTATTTT. It yields the protein CASSQGAVPTDTQYF.

This chain links TRBV30 with TRBJ1-2; D perhaps matches TRBD1 (5 bases). Trimming stripped 4 bases from V and 10 bases from J, with 16 bases between. The CDR3 spans 12 residues. Germline V lookup: CDR1 GTSNPN, CDR2 SVGIG (reference sequence). CDR3 in DNA: TGTGCCTGGACTGTTCGACAGATAAACTACACCTTC. This translates into CAWTVRQINYTF.

V gene TRBV6-5 combines with J gene TRBJ1-1; D is undetermined. Germline assignment: CDR1 MNHEY and CDR2 SVGAGI. This CDR3 is 15 amino acids long. V dropped 3 bases and J dropped 1 base, with 12 bases sitting between them. DNA of the CDR3: TGTGCCAGCAGTTATAAGGCGGGAAGGAACACTGAAGCTTTCTTT. Translated, it gives CASSYKAGRNTEAFF.

The rearrangement uses TRBV5-1 and TRBJ2-1; 8 bases fit TRBD1. The CDR3 runs to 16 residues. CDR1 is SGHRS, CDR2 YFSETQ, per germline. The V segment lost 4 bases and the J segment 6 bases; nucleotides outside the gene matches: 12. The CDR3 sequence: CASSREGQARGNEQFF. CDR3 coding DNA: TGCGCCAGCAGCAGAGAGGGACAGGCCCGGGGCAATGAGCAGTTCTTC.

The rearrangement links TRBV6-5 to TRBJ2-7; 9 nucleotides align to TRBD2. Germline V CDR1 and CDR2: MNHEY, SVGAGI. The CDR3 runs to 15 residues. V dropped 6 bases and J dropped 4; count of bases not matched to a gene: 10. The CDR3 reads CASSSPGGGAYEQYF. CDR3 nucleotide sequence: TGTGCCAGCAGCTCCCCCGGCGGGGGGGCATACGAGCAGTACTTC.

This chain links TRBV6-5 with TRBJ1-2, with 7 nucleotides matching TRBD1. Losses at the gene ends were 5 bases for V and 0 bases for J; bases not matched to a gene: 3. CDR1 is MNHEY and CDR2 is SVGAGI in the germline V gene. This CDR3 has 14 amino acids. The CDR3 DNA reads as TGTGCCAGCAGTCCCCAGGGGGCTAACTATGGCTACACCTTC. It encodes CASSPQGANYGYTF.

The V call is TRBV19, the J call TRBJ2-7; 10 bases line up with TRBD1. CDR3 size: 13 residues. Losses at the gene ends were 5 bases for V and 6 bases for J; bases not matched to a gene: 4. Germline V lookup: CDR1 LNHDA, CDR2 SQIVND (reference sequence). The CDR3 nucleotides are TGTGCCAGTAGTGGGACAGGGGCTCTCGAGCAGTACTTC. It encodes CASSGTGALEQYF.

The chain has TRBV6-5 and TRBJ2-3, with TRBD2 as a possible D gene (5 bases). The CDR3 covers 15 residues. Trimming left V 7 bases short and J 1 base short, with 15 bases between. The germline V gene has CDR1 MNHEY and CDR2 SVGAGI. CDR3 DNA sequence: TGTGCCAGCACCCCCCGGGGTTGGCGCACAGATACGCAGTATTTT. This encodes CASTPRGWRTDTQYF.

The V and J genes are TRBV7-3 and TRBJ2-3; 9 bases align to TRBD2. Germline V lookup: CDR1 SGHTA, CDR2 FQGTGA. Trimming took 1 base from V and 1 from J; bases not matched to a gene: 3. The CDR3 runs 16 residues. DNA of the CDR3: TGTGCCAGCAGCTTAAGCGGGGGGGACGGCACAGATACGCAGTATTTT. This codes for CASSLSGGDGTDTQYF.

This chain connects TRBV19 to TRBJ2-7, with D perhaps TRBD1 (5 bases). CDR1 is LNHDA and CDR2 is SQIVND in the germline V gene (reference sequence). Deletions cut 0 bases from V and 3 bases from J, with 6 bases between. The CDR3 is made up of 13 amino acids. CDR3 in amino acids: CASSIERGYEQYF. DNA of the CDR3: TGTGCCAGTAGTATAGAAAGGGGCTACGAGCAGTACTTC.

The V call is TRBV6-5, the J call TRBJ2-2; 7 bases are a match to TRBD2. V was pared by 6 bases and J by 0 bases, with 4 bases of the junction left unmatched. The length of the CDR3 is 15 residues. CDR1 is MNHEY, CDR2 SVGAGI, per germline. The CDR3 sequence: CASRRAGPNTGELFF. The CDR3 nucleotides are TGTGCCAGCAGGCGAGCGGGACCGAACACCGGGGAGCTGTTTTTT.

The gene calls are TRBV30 and TRBJ1-6; D is unresolved. Deletions cut 4 bases from V and 7 bases from J, with 11 bases between. The CDR3 loop spans 13 amino acids. Germline lookup yields CDR1 GTSNPN and CDR2 SVGIG (reference sequence). Here the CDR3 reads CAWTYGLNSPLHF. The CDR3 DNA sequence: TGTGCCTGGACTTACGGTTTGAATTCACCCCTCCACTTT.

The chain is built from TRBV19 and TRBJ1-1; no firm D call. The germline gives CDR1 LNHDA, CDR2 SQIVND (reference sequence). Trimming cost V 3 bases and J 1 base, with 9 bases left between them. CDR3 length: 14 amino acids. CDR3 sequence (DNA): TGTGCCAGTAGTATTTTATGGCCGAACACTGAAGCTTTCTTT. Its translation: CASSILWPNTEAFF.

The J gene is TRBJ2-3, the V gene TRBV5-4, with D perhaps TRBD1 (5 bases). With 5 bases removed from V and 2 bases from J, the gap between germline ends came to 18 bases. The length of the CDR3 is 16 residues. Germline V gene data show CDR1 as SGHNT and CDR2 as YYREEE (reference sequence). The CDR3 spells CASRFVGVQATDTQYF. DNA of the CDR3: TGTGCCAGCAGATTCGTAGGGGTACAGGCCACAGATACGCAGTATTTT.

The V call is TRBV28, the J call TRBJ1-5; D is undetermined. The ends were cut back, 4 bases at V and 6 bases at J, with 13 bases in the middle. In germline, CDR1 is MDHEN, CDR2 SYDVKM. This CDR3 spans 14 amino acids. The CDR3 bases are TGTGCCAGCAGTTGGCAGGTTCGCACTCAGCCCCAGCATTTT. Its protein product is CASSWQVRTQPQHF.

The chain employs TRBV5-1 and TRBJ1-1; no clear D gene. V was pared by 0 bases and J by 4 bases, with 10 bases between. CDR1 and CDR2 (germline): SGHRS, YFSETQ. The CDR3 is 14 residues long. The CDR3 loop reads CASSLGGSSTEAFF. For the CDR3, the DNA is TGCGCCAGCAGCTTGGGAGGGAGCAGCACTGAAGCTTTCTTT. The variable domain in full, with the rest retrieved from reference TRBV5-1 and TRBJ1-1, is KAGVTQTPRYLIKTRGQQVTLSCSPISGHRSVSWYQQTPGQGLQFLFEYFSETQRNKGNFPGRFSGRQFSNSRSEMNVSTLELGDSALYLCASSLGGSSTEAFFGQGTRLTVV.

The chain combines TRBV5-1 with TRBJ1-1; no firm D call. This CDR3 comprises 16 residues. Trimming took 0 bases from V and 0 from J, leaving 12 bases between them. In germline, CDR1 is SGHRS, CDR2 YFSETQ. The CDR3 DNA reads as TGCGCCAGCAGCTTGGCCGCGGGATTGATGAACACTGAAGCTTTCTTT. Translation gives CASSLAAGLMNTEAFF. The full variable domain, rest sourced from reference TRBV5-1 and TRBJ1-1, is KAGVTQTPRYLIKTRGQQVTLSCSPISGHRSVSWYQQTPGQGLQFLFEYFSETQRNKGNFPGRFSGRQFSNSRSEMNVSTLELGDSALYLCASSLAAGLMNTEAFFGQGTRLTVV.

J is TRBJ2-7 and V is TRBV2; the D gene is possibly TRBD2 (5 bases). Germline-derived CDR1 and CDR2 are SNHLY and FYNNEI. V dropped 3 bases and J dropped 6 bases, with 9 bases sitting between them. CDR3 length equals 12 residues. CDR3 loop: CASSEGEREQYF. In DNA form, the CDR3 reads TGTGCCAGCAGTGAGGGAGAACGCGAGCAGTACTTC.

The J gene is TRBJ1-6, the V gene TRBV19; 7 bases are shared with TRBD1. J gave up 7 bases and V 4 bases, and 10 bases lay outside the gene matches. Germline assignment: CDR1 LNHDA and CDR2 SQIVND (reference sequence). The CDR3 consists of 16 residues. CDR3 region: CASSNRGQQKNSPLHF. CDR3 DNA: TGTGCCAGTAGTAATCGGGGACAGCAAAAAAATTCACCCCTCCACTTT.

The chain uses TRBV2 and TRBJ1-1, with D possibly TRBD1 on 5 matching bases. Deletions cut 6 bases from V and 6 bases from J, with 17 bases between. Germline V gives CDR1 SNHLY, CDR2 FYNNEI. The CDR3 is made up of 14 amino acids. CDR3: CASSRPGWNPEAFF. For the CDR3, the DNA is TGTGCCAGCAGCCGGCCAGGGTGGAATCCTGAAGCTTTCTTT.

This clone appeared a few times. The chain employs TRBV6-5 and TRBJ1-1, with 7 positions matching TRBD1. The CDR3 is made up of 13 amino acids. The V gene end was trimmed by 6 bases and the J gene end by 11 bases; junction bases not matched to a gene: 12. CDR1 and CDR2 (germline): MNHEY, SVGAGI. DNA of the CDR3: TGTGCCAGCAGCCCAGAGGTGACAGGGTCGGCTTTCTTT. Protein sequence: CASSPEVTGSAFF.

This sequence joins TRBV28 and TRBJ2-5; a weak D match, TRBD1 (8 bases). With 5 bases removed from V and 7 bases from J, the gap between germline ends came to 17 bases. Germline CDR1 MDHEN, CDR2 SYDVKM. The CDR3 length is 14 residues. The CDR3 loop is CASSPRTGGGTQYF. The CDR3 bases are TGTGCCAGCAGTCCGCGAACAGGGGGGGGGACCCAGTACTTC.

The chain employs TRBV10-3 and TRBJ1-2, with TRBD1 matching over 7 bases. The CDR3 covers 13 residues. V shed 4 bases and J 6 bases; nucleotides not matched to a gene: 5. The V gene's germline CDR1 is ENHRY and CDR2 SYGVKD. CDR3 DNA: TGTGCCATCAGTGCGGGACAGCTAGATGGCTACACCTTC. It yields the protein CAISAGQLDGYTF.

This chain connects TRBV5-1 to TRBJ2-3; 8 bases align to TRBD1. Losses at the gene ends were 4 bases for V and 3 bases for J; bases not matched to a gene: 7. Per the germline V gene, CDR1 is SGHRS and CDR2 is YFSETQ. This CDR3 is 15 amino acids long. CDR3 amino acids: CASSPRDRRTDTQYF. In DNA form, the CDR3 reads TGCGCCAGCAGCCCCCGGGACAGGCGGACAGATACGCAGTATTTT.